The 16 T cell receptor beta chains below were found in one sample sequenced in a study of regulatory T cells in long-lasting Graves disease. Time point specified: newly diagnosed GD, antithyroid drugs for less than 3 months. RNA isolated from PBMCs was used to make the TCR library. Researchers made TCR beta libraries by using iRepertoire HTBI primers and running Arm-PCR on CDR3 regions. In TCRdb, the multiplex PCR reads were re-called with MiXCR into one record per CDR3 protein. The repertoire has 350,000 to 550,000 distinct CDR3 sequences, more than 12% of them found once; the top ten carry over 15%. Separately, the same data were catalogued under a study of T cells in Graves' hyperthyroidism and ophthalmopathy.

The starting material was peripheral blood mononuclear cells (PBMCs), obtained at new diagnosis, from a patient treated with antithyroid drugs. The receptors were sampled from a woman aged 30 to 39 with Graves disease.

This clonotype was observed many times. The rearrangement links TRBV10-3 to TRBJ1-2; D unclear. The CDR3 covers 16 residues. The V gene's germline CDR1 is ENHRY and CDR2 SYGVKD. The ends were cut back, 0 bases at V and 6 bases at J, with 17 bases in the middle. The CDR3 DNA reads TGTGCCATCAGTGAGTCCGCGTCAGGAGATATTCATGGCTACACCTTC. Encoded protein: CAISESASGDIHGYTF.

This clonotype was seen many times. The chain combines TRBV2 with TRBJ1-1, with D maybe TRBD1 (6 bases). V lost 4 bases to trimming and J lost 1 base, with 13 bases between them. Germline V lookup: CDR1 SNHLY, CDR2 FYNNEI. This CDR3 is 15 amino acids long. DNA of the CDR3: TGTGCCAGCAGTGCTCAGGGAGGGGGGAACACTGAAGCTTTCTTT. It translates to CASSAQGGGNTEAFF.

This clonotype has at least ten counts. The CDR3 is CASSYSVFQRTDTQYF. The CDR3 bases are TGTGCCAGCAGTTACTCGGTTTTCCAGCGCACAGATACGCAGTATTTT. The chain links TRBV6-5 to TRBJ2-3; D is unresolved. Germline CDR1 MNHEY, CDR2 SVGAGI. Deletions cut 0 bases from V and 1 base from J, with 11 bases between. This CDR3 is 16 amino acids long.

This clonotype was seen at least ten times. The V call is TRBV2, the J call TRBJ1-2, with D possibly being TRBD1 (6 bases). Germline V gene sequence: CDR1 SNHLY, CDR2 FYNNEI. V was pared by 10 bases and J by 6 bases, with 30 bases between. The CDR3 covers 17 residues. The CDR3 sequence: CATTREKSQGLYDGYTF. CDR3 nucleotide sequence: TGTGCCACCACCCGGGAGAAGTCACAGGGACTATATGATGGCTACACCTTC. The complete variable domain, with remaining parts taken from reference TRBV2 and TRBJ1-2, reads EPEVTQTPSHQVTQMGQEVILRCVPISNHLYFYWYRQILGQKVEFLVSFYNNEISEKSEIFDDQFSVERPDGSNFTLKIRSTKLEDSAMYFCATTREKSQGLYDGYTFGSGTRLTVV.

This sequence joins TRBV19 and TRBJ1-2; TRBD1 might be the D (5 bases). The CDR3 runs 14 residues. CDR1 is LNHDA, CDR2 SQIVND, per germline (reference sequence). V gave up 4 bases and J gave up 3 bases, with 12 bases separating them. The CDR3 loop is CASSRGRFDYGYTF. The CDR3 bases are TGTGCCAGTAGTAGGGGCCGGTTTGACTATGGCTACACCTTC.

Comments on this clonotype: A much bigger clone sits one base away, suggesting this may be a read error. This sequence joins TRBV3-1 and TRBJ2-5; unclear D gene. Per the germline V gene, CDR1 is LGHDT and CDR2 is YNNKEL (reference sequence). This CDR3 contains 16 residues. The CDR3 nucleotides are TGTGCCAGCAGCCAAGGAGTAGGGCTAGTCGAGGAGACCCAGTGCTTC. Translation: CASSQGVGLVEETQCF.

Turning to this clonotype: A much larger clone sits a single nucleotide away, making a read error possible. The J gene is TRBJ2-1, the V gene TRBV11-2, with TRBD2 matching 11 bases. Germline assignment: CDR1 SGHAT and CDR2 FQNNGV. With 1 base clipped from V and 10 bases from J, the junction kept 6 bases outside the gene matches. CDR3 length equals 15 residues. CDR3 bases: TGTGCCAGCAGCTTAGTAGCGGGAGGGCCGTACGAGCAGTTCTTC. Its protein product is CASSLVAGGPYEQFF. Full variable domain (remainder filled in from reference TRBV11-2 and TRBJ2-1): EAGVAQSPRYKIIEKRQSVAFWCNPISGHATLYWYQQILGQGPKLLIQFQNNGVVDDSQLPKDRFSAERLKGVDSTLKIQPAKLEDSAVYLCASSLVAGGPYEQFFGPGTRLTVL.

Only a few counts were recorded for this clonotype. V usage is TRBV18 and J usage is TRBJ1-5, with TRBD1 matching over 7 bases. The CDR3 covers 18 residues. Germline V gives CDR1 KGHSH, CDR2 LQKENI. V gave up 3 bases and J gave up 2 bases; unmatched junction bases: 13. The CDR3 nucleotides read TGTGCCAGCTCACCGGGTATTGGGCTCCAGGGGGGCAATCAGCCCCAGCATTTT. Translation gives CASSPGIGLQGGNQPQHF.

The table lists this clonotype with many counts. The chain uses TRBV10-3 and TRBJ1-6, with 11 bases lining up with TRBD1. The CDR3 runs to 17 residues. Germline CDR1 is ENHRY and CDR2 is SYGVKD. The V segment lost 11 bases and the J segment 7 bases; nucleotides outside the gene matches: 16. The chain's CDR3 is CAAAQDQGQGGNSPLHF. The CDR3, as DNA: TGTGCCGCTGCCCAAGATCAGGGACAGGGGGGGAATTCACCCCTCCACTTT.

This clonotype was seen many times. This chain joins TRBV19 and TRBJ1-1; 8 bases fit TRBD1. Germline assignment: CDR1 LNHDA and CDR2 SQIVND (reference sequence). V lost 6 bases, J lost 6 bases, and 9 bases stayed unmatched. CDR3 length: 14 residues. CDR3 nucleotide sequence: TGTGCCAGTAGGACGGGACAGGTTAGCGCTGAAGCTTTCTTT. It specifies CASRTGQVSAEAFF.

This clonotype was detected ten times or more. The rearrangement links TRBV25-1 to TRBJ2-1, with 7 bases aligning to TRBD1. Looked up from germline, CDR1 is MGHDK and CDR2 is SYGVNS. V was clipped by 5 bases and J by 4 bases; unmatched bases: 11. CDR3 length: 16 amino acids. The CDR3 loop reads CASSKGDSDLYNEQFF. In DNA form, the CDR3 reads TGTGCCAGCAGTAAGGGGGACAGTGACCTTTACAATGAGCAGTTCTTC.

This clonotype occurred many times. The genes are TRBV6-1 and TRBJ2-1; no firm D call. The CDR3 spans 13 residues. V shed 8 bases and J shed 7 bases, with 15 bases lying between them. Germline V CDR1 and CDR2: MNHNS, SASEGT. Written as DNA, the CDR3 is TGTGCCAGCTATCGAACGAAGCCGAATGAGCAGTTCTTC. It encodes CASYRTKPNEQFF.

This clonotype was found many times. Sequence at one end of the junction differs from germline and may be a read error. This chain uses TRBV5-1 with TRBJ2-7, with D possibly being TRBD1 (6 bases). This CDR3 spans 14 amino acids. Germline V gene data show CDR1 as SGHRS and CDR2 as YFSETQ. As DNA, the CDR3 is TGTGCCAGCAGCTTGGTGGACAGCTCCTACGAGCAGTACTTC. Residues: CASSLVDSSYEQYF.

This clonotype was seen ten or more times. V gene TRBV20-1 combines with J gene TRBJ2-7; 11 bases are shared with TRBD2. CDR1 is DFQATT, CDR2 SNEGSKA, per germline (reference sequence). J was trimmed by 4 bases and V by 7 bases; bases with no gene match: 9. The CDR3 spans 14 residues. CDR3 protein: CSVPLAGGGYEQYF. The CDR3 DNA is TGCAGTGTACCGCTAGCGGGAGGAGGATACGAGCAGTACTTC.

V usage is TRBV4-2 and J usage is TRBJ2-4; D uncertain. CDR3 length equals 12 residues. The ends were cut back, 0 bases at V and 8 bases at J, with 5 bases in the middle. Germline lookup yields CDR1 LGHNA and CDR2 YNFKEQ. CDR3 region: CASSQELDIQYF. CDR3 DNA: TGTGCCAGCAGCCAAGAATTGGACATTCAGTACTTC.

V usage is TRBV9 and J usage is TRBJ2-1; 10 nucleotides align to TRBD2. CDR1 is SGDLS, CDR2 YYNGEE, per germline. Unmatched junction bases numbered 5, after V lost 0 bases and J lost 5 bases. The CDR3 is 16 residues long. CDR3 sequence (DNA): TGTGCCAGCAGCGTAGAGGGGACTAGCGTTAACAATGAGCAGTTCTTC. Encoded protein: CASSVEGTSVNNEQFF.